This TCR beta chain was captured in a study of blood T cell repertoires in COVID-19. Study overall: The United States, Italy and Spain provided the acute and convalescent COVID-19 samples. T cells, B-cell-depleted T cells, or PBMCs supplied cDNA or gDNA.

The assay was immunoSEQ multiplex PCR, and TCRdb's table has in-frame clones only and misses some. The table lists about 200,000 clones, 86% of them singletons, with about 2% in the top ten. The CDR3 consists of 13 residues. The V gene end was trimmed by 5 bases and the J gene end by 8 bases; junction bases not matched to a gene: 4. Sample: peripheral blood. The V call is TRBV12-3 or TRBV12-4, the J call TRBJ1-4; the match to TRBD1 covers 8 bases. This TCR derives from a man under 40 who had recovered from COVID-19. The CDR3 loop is CASSPRQGEKLFF. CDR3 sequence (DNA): TGTGCCAGCAGTCCTCGACAGGGGGAAAAACTGTTTTTT.